This TCR beta chain was sequenced in a study of cytomegalovirus exposure and HLA in healthy donors. Of note for this clone: The antigen remains unidentified.

Primers included in the PCR were 60 Vbeta and 13 Jbeta primers. Profiling relied on immunoSEQ multiplex PCR, and the TCRdb table lists in-frame clones only, not all of them. The sample carries around 170,000 clones, 82% recorded once. Germline CDR1 LGHNA, CDR2 YSLEER. This CDR3 comprises 17 residues. Trimming removed 0 bases from V and 0 bases from J, with 9 bases in between. Overall study results and limits: The authors listed approximately 150 TCR beta chains as cytomegalovirus-associated.

J is TRBJ1-6 and V is TRBV4-3; D remains ambiguous. Sequencing was performed on PBMCs. This clonotype originated in a middle-aged man in good health and CMV-seronegative. CDR3 loop: CASSQDPSSSYNSPLHF. CDR3 coding DNA: TGCGCCAGCAGCCAAGACCCGTCGAGCTCCTATAATTCACCCCTCCACTTT.